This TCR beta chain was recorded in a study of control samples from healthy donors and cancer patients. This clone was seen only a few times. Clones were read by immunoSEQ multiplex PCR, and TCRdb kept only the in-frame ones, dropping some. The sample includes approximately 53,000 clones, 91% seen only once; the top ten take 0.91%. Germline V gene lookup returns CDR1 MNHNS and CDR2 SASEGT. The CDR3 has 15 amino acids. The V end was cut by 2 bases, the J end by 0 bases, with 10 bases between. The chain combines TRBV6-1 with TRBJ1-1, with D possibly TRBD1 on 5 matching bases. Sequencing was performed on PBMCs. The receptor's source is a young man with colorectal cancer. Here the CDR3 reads CASSERGALNTEAFF. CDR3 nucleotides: TGTGCCAGCAGTGAACGAGGGGCGTTGAACACTGAAGCTTTCTTT.